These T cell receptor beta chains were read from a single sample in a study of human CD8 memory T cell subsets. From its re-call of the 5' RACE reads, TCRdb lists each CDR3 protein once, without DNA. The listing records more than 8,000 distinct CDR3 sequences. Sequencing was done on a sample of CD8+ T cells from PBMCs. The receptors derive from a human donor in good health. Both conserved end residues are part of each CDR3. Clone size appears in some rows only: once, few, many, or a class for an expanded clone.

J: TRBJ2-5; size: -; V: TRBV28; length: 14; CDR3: CASSSSGAGETQYF
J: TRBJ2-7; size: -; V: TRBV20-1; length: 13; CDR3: CSASFFAGTEQYF
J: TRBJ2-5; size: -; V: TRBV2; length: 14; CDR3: CASSAGSGEETQYF
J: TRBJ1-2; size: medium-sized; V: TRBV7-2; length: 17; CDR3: CASSSTGTGEFNYGYTF
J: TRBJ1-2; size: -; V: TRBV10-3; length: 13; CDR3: CAIDAARGYGYTF
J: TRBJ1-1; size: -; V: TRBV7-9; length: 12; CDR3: CASRLENTEAFF
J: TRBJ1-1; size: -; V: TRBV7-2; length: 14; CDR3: CASSLAGGNTEAFF
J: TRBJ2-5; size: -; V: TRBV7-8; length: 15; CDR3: CASSSSGGAGETQYF
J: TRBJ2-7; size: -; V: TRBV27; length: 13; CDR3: CASSLIAGQEQYF
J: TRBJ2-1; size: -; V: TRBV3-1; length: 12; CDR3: CASSARVNEQFF
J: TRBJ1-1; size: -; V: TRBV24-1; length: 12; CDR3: CATSDPSTEAFF